Sequencing of this TCR beta chain was carried out in a study of PD-L1 blockade in urothelial cancer. Study-wide background: Patients commenced atezolizumab in about 2014, and it was given at 1,200 mg intravenously every 3 weeks. Blood was evaluated 3 weeks (second dose) and 6 weeks after therapy began. A median of 141,255 T cells was found in the blood samples.

Clones were sequenced by immunoSEQ multiplex PCR, and TCRdb holds only the in-frame ones, with some missing. The sample carries 38,000 or so clones, 65% to 85% recorded once. This clone showed up just a few times. V lost 6 bases to trimming and J lost 2 bases; unmatched junction nucleotides: 1. Per germline, CDR1 MNHEY and CDR2 SVGAGI. This CDR3 has 14 residues. This receptor was taken from a man aged 55 to 69 with urothelial cancer. The chain uses TRBV6-5 and TRBJ1-3, with 10 positions matching TRBD1. The material sequenced was PBMCs, taken around atezolizumab (anti-PD-L1) treatment. The CDR3 sequence: CASRGQGTGNTIYF. DNA for the CDR3: TGTGCCAGCAGGGGACAGGGGACTGGAAACACCATATATTTT.